The clone carrying this T cell receptor (beta chain) turned up a few times. The antigen is unknown. A multiplex PCR was run with 60 Vbeta primers and 13 Jbeta primers. Assay: immunoSEQ multiplex PCR; the TCRdb copy retains only in-frame clones and omits some. This table holds about 130,000 clones, around 77% found once. CDR1 and CDR2 (germline): SGHKS, YYEKEE (reference sequence). V lost 4 bases and J lost 7; bases outside the gene matches: 7. The CDR3 runs to 14 residues. The data were taken from a study of cytomegalovirus exposure and HLA in healthy donors. Regarding the study as a whole: A later analysis appeared to link common viral pathogens to several of the most significant clusters. A later analysis linked a missense variant in DCLRE1C to the trimming of TCR beta V and J genes. Only CMV serostatus was available as immune exposure information.

The gene calls are TRBV5-5 and TRBJ2-7; TRBD2 aligns across 11 bases. Sequenced material: PBMCs. This sequence was found in a man aged 30 to 45 in good health and CMV-seronegative. CDR3 coding DNA: TGTGCCAGCAGCGAGACTAGCGGGGTCCGGGAGCAGTACTTC. It translates to CASSETSGVREQYF.